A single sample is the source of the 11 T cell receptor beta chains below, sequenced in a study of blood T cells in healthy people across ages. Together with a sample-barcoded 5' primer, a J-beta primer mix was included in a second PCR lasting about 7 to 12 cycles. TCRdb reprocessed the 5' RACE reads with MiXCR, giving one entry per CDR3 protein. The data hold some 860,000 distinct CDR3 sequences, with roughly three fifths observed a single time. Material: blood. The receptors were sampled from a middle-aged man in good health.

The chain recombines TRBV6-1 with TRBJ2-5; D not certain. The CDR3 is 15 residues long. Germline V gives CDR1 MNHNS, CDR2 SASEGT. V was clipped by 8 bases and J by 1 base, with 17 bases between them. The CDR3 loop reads CASVINSAIQETQYF. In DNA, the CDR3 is TGTGCCAGCGTTATTAACAGTGCCATCCAAGAGACCCAGTACTTC.

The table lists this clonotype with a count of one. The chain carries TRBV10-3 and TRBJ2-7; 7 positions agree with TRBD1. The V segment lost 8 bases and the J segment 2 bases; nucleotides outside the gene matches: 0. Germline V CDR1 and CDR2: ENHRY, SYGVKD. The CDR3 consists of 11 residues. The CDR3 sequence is CAIGQAYEQYF. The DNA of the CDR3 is TGTGCCATCGGACAGGCCTACGAGCAGTACTTC.

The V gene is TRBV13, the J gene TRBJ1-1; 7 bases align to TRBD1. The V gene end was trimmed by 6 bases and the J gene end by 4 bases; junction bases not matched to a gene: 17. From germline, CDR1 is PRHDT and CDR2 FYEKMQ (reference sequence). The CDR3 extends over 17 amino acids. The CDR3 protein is CASSLPGTANFRTEAFF. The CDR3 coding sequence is TGTGCCAGCAGTCTCCCCGGGACAGCAAATTTTCGCACTGAAGCTTTCTTT.

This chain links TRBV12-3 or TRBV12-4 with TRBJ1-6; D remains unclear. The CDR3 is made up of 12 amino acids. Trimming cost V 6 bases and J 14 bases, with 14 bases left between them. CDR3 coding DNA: TGTGCCAGCAGCCCCCTAGAGGGTACCCTCCACTTT. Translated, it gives CASSPLEGTLHF.

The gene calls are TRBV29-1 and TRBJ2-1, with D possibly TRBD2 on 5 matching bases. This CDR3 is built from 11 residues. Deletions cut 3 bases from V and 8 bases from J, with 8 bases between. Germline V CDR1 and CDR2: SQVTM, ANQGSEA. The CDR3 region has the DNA TGCAGCGTTGATCTGGGAGATGAGCAGTTCTTC. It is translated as CSVDLGDEQFF.

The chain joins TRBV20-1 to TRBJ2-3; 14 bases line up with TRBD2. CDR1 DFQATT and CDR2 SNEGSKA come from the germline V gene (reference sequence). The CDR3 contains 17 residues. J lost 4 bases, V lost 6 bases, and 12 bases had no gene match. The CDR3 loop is CSAPRLAGGLSPDTQYF. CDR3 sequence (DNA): TGCAGTGCCCCTAGACTAGCGGGGGGGCTTTCGCCAGATACGCAGTATTTT.

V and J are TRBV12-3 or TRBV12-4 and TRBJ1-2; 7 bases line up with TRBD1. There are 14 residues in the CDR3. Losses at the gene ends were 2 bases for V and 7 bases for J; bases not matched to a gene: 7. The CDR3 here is CASSLIGGAGGYTF. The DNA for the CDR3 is TGTGCCAGCAGTTTAATAGGGGGCGCGGGTGGCTACACCTTC.

The CDR3 region is CASSISGRRSGRTDTQYF. The CDR3, as DNA: TGTGCCAGCAGTATCAGCGGGAGACGCAGCGGGAGGACAGATACGCAGTATTTT. The gene calls are TRBV12-3 or TRBV12-4 and TRBJ2-3; 9 nucleotides agree with TRBD2. The CDR3 totals 18 residues. Trimming at V came to 5 bases and at J to 3 bases, leaving 15 bases not matched to a gene.

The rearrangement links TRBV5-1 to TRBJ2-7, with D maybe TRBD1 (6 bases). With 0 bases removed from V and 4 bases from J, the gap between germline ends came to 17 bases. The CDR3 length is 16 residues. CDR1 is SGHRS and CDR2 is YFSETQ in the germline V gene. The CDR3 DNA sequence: TGCGCCAGCAGCTTGGTACGGCGGACAGAACTTTACGAGCAGTACTTC. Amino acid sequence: CASSLVRRTELYEQYF.

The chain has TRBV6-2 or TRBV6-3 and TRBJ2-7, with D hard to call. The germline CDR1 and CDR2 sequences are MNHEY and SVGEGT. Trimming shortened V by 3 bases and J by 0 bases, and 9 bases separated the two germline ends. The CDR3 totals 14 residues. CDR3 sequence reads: CASSYFQSSYEQYF. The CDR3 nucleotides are TGTGCCAGCAGTTATTTCCAGAGCTCCTACGAGCAGTACTTC.

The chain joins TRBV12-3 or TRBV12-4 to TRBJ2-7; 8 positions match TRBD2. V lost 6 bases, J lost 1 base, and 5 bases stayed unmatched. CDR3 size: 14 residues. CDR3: CASSIAGTSYEQYF. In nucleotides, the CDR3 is TGTGCCAGCAGCATAGCGGGAACGTCCTACGAGCAGTACTTC.